The rows below give T cell receptor beta chains drawn from one sample of a study of T-cell memory formation after mild COVID-19. Each CDR3 protein gets one entry after TCRdb re-called the 5' RACE reads with MiXCR. The table lists a few hundred thousand distinct CDR3 sequences, 20% to 25% of them singletons. The material sequenced was PBMCs or a T cell subset sorted from them (not recorded which). These receptors all come from a man aged 18 to 29 who had mild COVID-19 (a few samples of this study predate the infection). Cell type and time point are not known. CDR3s include the opening cysteine and the closing phenylalanine or tryptophan. The D gene is left open where the match is weak. The size entry is marked missing in some rows and otherwise reads once, few, many or a size class.

V,D,size,J,CDR3,DNA
TRBV4-3,TRBD1,few,TRBJ2-2,CASSQVGQGGIWTGELFF,TGCGCCAGCAGCCAAGTGGGACAGGGGGGAATATGGACCGGGGAGCTGTTTTTT
TRBV20-1,NA,NA,TRBJ2-1,CSARDRVLPLNEQFF,TGCAGTGCTAGAGACAGGGTCCTCCCCCTCAATGAGCAGTTCTTC
TRBV20-1,TRBD1,NA,TRBJ1-2,CSARNADRGDGYTF,TGCAGTGCTAGAAATGCGGACAGGGGGGACGGCTACACCTTC
TRBV5-1,TRBD1,few,TRBJ1-1,CASSLALTGDTEAFF,TGCGCCAGCAGCTTGGCCCTTACAGGGGACACTGAAGCTTTCTTT
TRBV4-2,NA,NA,TRBJ2-3,CASSQAGTTDTQYF,TGTGCCAGCAGCCAAGCAGGGACCACAGATACGCAGTATTTT
TRBV20-1,NA,NA,TRBJ2-3,CSAPIFQRTDTQYF,TGCAGTGCGCCAATATTCCAGAGAACAGATACGCAGTATTTT
TRBV14,NA,few,TRBJ2-3,CASSRPWSRQADTQYF,TGTGCCAGCAGCCGCCCCTGGTCGAGGCAAGCAGATACGCAGTATTTT
TRBV23-1,NA,NA,TRBJ2-2,CASSHTPGSCFF,NA
TRBV6-5,NA,few,TRBJ2-2,CASSRGHFAGELFF,TGTGCCAGCAGCCGAGGACATTTCGCCGGGGAGCTGTTTTTT
TRBV6-2/TRBV6-3,TRBD1,NA,TRBJ1-2,CATLTGGGNYGYTF,TGTGCCACCTTAACGGGAGGGGGCAACTATGGCTACACCTTC
TRBV5-1,TRBD1,many,TRBJ2-1,CASSSPGQGGNEQFF,TGCGCCAGCAGCTCCCCGGGACAGGGAGGCAATGAGCAGTTCTTC
TRBV6-2/TRBV6-3,TRBD2,NA,TRBJ2-1,CASRSIGGAYNEQFF,TGTGCCAGCAGATCCATCGGGGGGGCATACAATGAGCAGTTCTTC
TRBV27,NA,NA,TRBJ1-2,CASSLKGPSYGYTF,TGTGCCAGCAGTTTAAAGGGACCCTCCTATGGCTACACCTTC
TRBV6-1,NA,few,TRBJ2-2,CASSELRGSNTGELFF,TGTGCCAGCAGTGAACTAAGGGGCTCTAACACCGGGGAGCTGTTTTTT
TRBV6-5,TRBD1,NA,TRBJ1-6,CASIPNRDRVNSPLHF,TGTGCCAGCATCCCAAACCGGGACAGGGTTAATTCACCCCTCCACTTT
TRBV6-6,TRBD1,few,TRBJ2-1,CASRGAGQGYNEQFF,TGTGCCAGCAGAGGGGCCGGACAGGGGTACAATGAGCAGTTCTTC
TRBV12-3/TRBV12-4,NA,NA,TRBJ2-5,CASSFNPLQETQYF,TGTGCCAGCAGTTTCAACCCTCTCCAAGAGACCCAGTACTTC
TRBV3-1,NA,few,TRBJ1-3,CASSQGSRSGNTIYF,TGTGCCAGCAGCCAAGGATCGCGCTCTGGAAACACCATATATTTT
TRBV4-1,NA,few,TRBJ1-5,CASSQYRAQQPQHF,TGCGCCAGCAGCCAATACAGGGCGCAGCAGCCCCAGCATTTT
TRBV3-1,TRBD2,NA,TRBJ2-1,CASSQVLGGGGALDEQFF,TGTGCCAGCAGCCAGGTACTCGGAGGCGGGGGGGCATTAGATGAGCAGTTCTTC
TRBV28,TRBD1,few,TRBJ1-2,CASSLGTGVAGYTF,TGTGCCAGCAGTCTCGGGACAGGGGTGGCTGGCTACACCTTC
TRBV6-4,TRBD1,many,TRBJ1-2,CASSDSPGQGAESYTF,TGTGCCAGCAGTGACTCCCCCGGGCAGGGGGCAGAGAGCTACACCTTC
TRBV4-3,NA,NA,TRBJ1-1,CASSQVSPNGRLNTEAFF,TGCGCCAGCAGCCAGGTATCCCCAAACGGGCGGCTGAACACTGAAGCTTTCTTT
TRBV11-2,TRBD2,many,TRBJ2-1,CASSRTSGGYNEQFF,TGTGCCAGCAGCCGGACTAGCGGGGGCTACAATGAGCAGTTCTTC
TRBV19,TRBD1,few,TRBJ2-5,CASSQGDRAGETQYF,TGTGCCAGTAGCCAAGGGGACAGGGCGGGGGAGACCCAGTACTTC
TRBV12-3/TRBV12-4,TRBD1,few,TRBJ2-5,CASTVGQGAETQYF,TGTGCCAGTACCGTCGGACAGGGGGCGGAGACCCAGTACTTC
TRBV7-9,NA,NA,TRBJ1-3,CASSHQGPPGNTIYF,TGTGCCAGCAGCCATCAGGGGCCCCCAGGAAACACCATATATTTT
TRBV12-3/TRBV12-4,TRBD2,once,TRBJ2-3,CASSFLPGRGTDTQYF,TGTGCCAGCAGTTTTTTGCCAGGGAGGGGTACAGATACGCAGTATTTT
TRBV10-3,NA,NA,TRBJ2-3,CAIIDGNTDTQYF,TGTGCCATTATCGACGGGAACACAGATACGCAGTATTTT
TRBV10-1,NA,few,TRBJ2-1,CASSVSRSFKTYNEQFF,TGCGCCAGCAGTGTTAGCCGGAGCTTTAAAACCTACAATGAGCAGTTCTTC
TRBV3-2,NA,NA,TRBJ1-2,CARSRDRGYGYTF,TGTGCCAGATCCCGGGACAGGGGCTATGGCTACACCTTC
TRBV6-2/TRBV6-3,NA,NA,TRBJ1-6,CASGLGRRGYNSPLHF,TGTGCCAGCGGACTCGGACGGAGGGGATATAATTCACCCCTCCACTTT
TRBV7-8,TRBD2,few,TRBJ2-3,CATRGGVFSGGPTDTQYF,TGTGCCACCCGGGGGGGCGTCTTTAGCGGGGGGCCCACAGATACGCAGTATTTT
TRBV19,NA,NA,TRBJ2-5,CASSIGGETQYF,TGTGCCAGTAGTATCGGGGGAGAGACCCAGTACTTC
TRBV7-2,TRBD2,few,TRBJ2-7,CASSTPLAGEAYEQYF,TGTGCCAGCAGCACGCCTCTAGCGGGGGAGGCCTACGAGCAGTACTTC
TRBV29-1,TRBD2,once,TRBJ2-1,CSVEGTTHNEQFF,TGCAGCGTGGAGGGGACTACCCACAATGAGCAGTTCTTC
TRBV20-1,TRBD1,few,TRBJ2-3,CSERQGGTDTQYF,TGCAGTGAAAGACAGGGGGGCACAGATACGCAGTATTTT
TRBV7-2,TRBD2,few,TRBJ2-3,CASSLVGGGRTDTQYF,TGTGCCAGCAGCTTAGTAGGCGGGGGGCGCACAGATACGCAGTATTTT
TRBV7-2,NA,few,TRBJ2-7,CASSLGALRALPDEQYF,TGTGCCAGCAGCTTGGGGGCTTTGCGGGCTTTACCTGACGAGCAGTACTTC
TRBV27,NA,few,TRBJ2-7,CASSSQGLYEQYF,TGTGCCAGCAGTTCGCAGGGTTTATACGAGCAGTACTTC
TRBV7-8,TRBD2,NA,TRBJ2-5,CASSLAGTSTLGTQYF,TGTGCCAGCAGCTTAGCCGGGACTAGCACATTGGGGACCCAGTACTTC
TRBV21-1,NA,NA,TRBJ2-3,CASSRQWTDTQYF,TGTGCCAGCAGCAGACAGTGGACAGATACGCAGTATTTT
TRBV24-1,TRBD1,few,TRBJ1-1,CATRGTGSTEAFF,TGTGCCACCAGAGGGACAGGATCCACTGAAGCTTTCTTT
TRBV5-1,NA,many,TRBJ2-3,CASSHSNSADTQYF,TGCGCCAGCAGCCATAGTAATTCTGCAGATACGCAGTATTTT
TRBV7-2,NA,NA,TRBJ1-3,CASRRSSGNTIYF,TGTGCCAGCAGAAGGAGCTCTGGAAACACCATATATTTT
TRBV30,NA,NA,TRBJ1-1,CAWSVQGIAFF,TGTGCCTGGAGTGTACAGGGAATAGCTTTCTTT
TRBV7-2,TRBD1,NA,TRBJ2-5,CASSLHGQGETQYF,TGTGCCAGCAGCTTGCACGGACAGGGGGAGACCCAGTACTTC
TRBV4-1,NA,NA,TRBJ2-2,CASSQVRGWPGELFF,TGCGCCAGCAGCCAAGTCCGGGGGTGGCCCGGGGAGCTGTTTTTT
TRBV7-2,TRBD2,NA,TRBJ2-1,CASSFPRRASGGALNEQFF,TGTGCCAGCAGCTTCCCCCGCCGAGCTAGCGGGGGGGCCCTTAATGAGCAGTTCTTC
TRBV11-1,NA,NA,TRBJ1-3,CASSLGLTARNTIYF,TGTGCCAGCAGCTTAGGACTGACAGCCCGAAACACCATATATTTT
TRBV9,NA,NA,TRBJ1-1,CASSVGRGLGEAFF,TGTGCCAGCAGCGTAGGGAGAGGACTGGGAGAAGCTTTCTTT
TRBV3-1,NA,NA,TRBJ2-1,CASSQDLGAHNEQFF,TGTGCCAGCAGCCAAGATCTAGGAGCCCACAATGAGCAGTTCTTC
TRBV29-1,NA,few,TRBJ2-7,CSVVFVRTTDRPEQYF,TGCAGCGTTGTTTTTGTCCGGACAACAGACCGCCCCGAGCAGTACTTC
TRBV20-1,NA,NA,TRBJ2-2,CSARLGAYTGELFF,TGCAGTGCTAGACTGGGGGCGTACACCGGGGAGCTGTTTTTT
TRBV5-1,NA,NA,TRBJ1-2,CASSFAGAGYTF,TGCGCCAGCAGCTTTGCAGGGGCTGGCTACACCTTC
TRBV12-3/TRBV12-4,NA,NA,TRBJ2-7,CASSLTGARSYEQYF,TGTGCCAGCAGTTTAACCGGGGCTAGATCCTACGAGCAGTACTTC